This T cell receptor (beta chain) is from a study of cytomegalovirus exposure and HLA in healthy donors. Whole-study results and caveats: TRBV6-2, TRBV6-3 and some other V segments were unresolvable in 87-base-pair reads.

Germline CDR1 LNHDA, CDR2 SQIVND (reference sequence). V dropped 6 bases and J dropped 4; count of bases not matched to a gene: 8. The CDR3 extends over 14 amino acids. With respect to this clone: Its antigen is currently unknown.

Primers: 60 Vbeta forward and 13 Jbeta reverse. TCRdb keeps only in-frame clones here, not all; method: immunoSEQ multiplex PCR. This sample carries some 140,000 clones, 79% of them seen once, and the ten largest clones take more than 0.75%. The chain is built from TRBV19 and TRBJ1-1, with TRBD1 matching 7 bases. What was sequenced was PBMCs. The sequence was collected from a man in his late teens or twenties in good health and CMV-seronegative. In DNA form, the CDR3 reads TGTGCCAGTAGGCGACAGGGTTCCGTCACTGAAGCTTTCTTT. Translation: CASRRQGSVTEAFF.